The 7 T cell receptor beta chains given below trace back to one sample, sequenced in a study of T cell responses to AZD1222 COVID-19 vaccine (dated by TCRdb to the early 2020s). This specimen's time point label, per the study, means: about 28 days (+/-7) after the second vaccine dose. The library was produced with the immunoSEQ multiplex PCR assay. TCRdb took this table from immuneACCESS and kept in-frame rearrangements with V and J called. Such tables lack part of the clones; where checked against another copy, unresolved V genes explain under half of the gap, and the rest is unexplained. In all, the sample holds 120,000 or so clones, and around 83% of those were seen once. Clones ranked in the top ten supply under 20% of the sample. This specimen was peripheral blood, taken 28 days after the second AZD1222 dose. The receptors here all came from an adult who received the AZD1222 COVID-19 vaccine.

The J gene is TRBJ2-1, the V gene TRBV7-9; TRBD1 aligns across 10 bases. Losses at the gene ends were 5 bases for V and 5 bases for J; bases not matched to a gene: 6. The CDR3 extends over 15 amino acids. Germline V CDR1 and CDR2: SEHNR, FQNEAQ (reference sequence). The CDR3 spells CASSKSGTGDNEQFF. Written as DNA, the CDR3 is TGTGCCAGCAGCAAATCCGGGACAGGGGACAATGAGCAGTTCTTC.

This chain connects TRBV9 to TRBJ2-1, with D possibly being TRBD1 (5 bases). CDR3 length equals 14 residues. Germline values: CDR1 SGDLS, CDR2 YYNGEE. With 4 bases removed from V and 4 bases from J, the gap between germline ends came to 12 bases. CDR3 residues: CASSPADTYNEQFF. In DNA, the CDR3 is TGTGCCAGCAGCCCCGCGGACACTTACAATGAGCAGTTCTTC.

The chain combines TRBV29-1 with TRBJ1-1; D is uncertain. The CDR3 loop spans 14 amino acids. Trimming stripped 8 bases from V and 4 bases from J, with 20 bases between. The germline V gene has CDR1 SQVTM and CDR2 ANQGSEA. This CDR3 reads CSYVSRRDLTEAFF. DNA of the CDR3: TGCAGCTATGTCAGCAGGAGGGATCTCACTGAAGCTTTCTTT.

The chain combines TRBV7-9 with TRBJ1-2; tentatively, D is TRBD1 (5 bases). The CDR3 is made up of 13 amino acids. Germline V CDR1 and CDR2: SEHNR, FQNEAQ (reference sequence). V was trimmed by 3 bases and J by 6 bases, leaving 11 bases between them. The CDR3 coding sequence is TGTGCCAGCAGCTTGCTGGGGGTGGATGGCTACACCTTC. Its protein product is CASSLLGVDGYTF.

This clone was detected once. The V call is TRBV7-8, the J call TRBJ1-2, with D tentatively TRBD1 (6 bases). From germline, CDR1 is SGHVS and CDR2 FQNEAQ. The CDR3 has 13 residues. V lost 3 bases and J 7 bases, leaving 12 bases between the germline ends. CDR3 sequence reads: CASSFAGARGYTF. The DNA for the CDR3 is TGTGCCAGCAGCTTCGCGGGGGCGCGTGGCTACACCTTC.

With respect to this clone: This may be a read error: a much more frequent sequence differs by one nucleotide. The rearrangement links TRBV7-9 to TRBJ1-1, with D uncertain. The CDR3 sequence is 13 residues long. The ends were cut back, 1 base at V and 0 bases at J, with 3 bases in the middle. Germline values: CDR1 SEHNR, CDR2 FQNEAQ (reference sequence). The CDR3 reads CASSLELNTEAFF. The CDR3 DNA follows: TGTGCCAGCAGCTTAGAGTTGAACACTGAAGCTTTCTTT. The whole variable domain, remainder taken from reference TRBV7-9 and TRBJ1-1, is DTGVSQNPRHKITKRGQNVTFRCDPISEHNRLYWYRQTLGQGPEFLTYFQNEAQLEKSRLLSDRFSAERPKGSFSTLEIQRTEQGDSAMYLCASSLELNTEAFFGQGTRLTVV.

The chain has TRBV29-1 and TRBJ2-7; perhaps TRBD2 as D (5 bases). The CDR3 length is 13 residues. CDR1 and CDR2 from the germline V gene are SQVTM and ANQGSEA. The V and J ends lost 3 bases and 5 bases respectively, with 14 bases between them. For the CDR3, the DNA is TGCAGCGTTGACCGGGCGGTCGGGGACGAGCAGTACTTC. This codes for CSVDRAVGDEQYF.